This note documents a single T cell receptor (beta chain) sequence. Its specificity is unknown. In the naive CD8 group, cells lacked CD45RO and were positively selected for CCR7, so terminally differentiated effector memory CD45RA+ cells were left out. The sample is drawn from a study of shared clonotypes between healthy human individuals. Findings and caveats of the study: Naive subsets generally had larger estimated richness than memory subsets.

The CDR3 contains 12 residues. Germline V gene lookup returns CDR1 MNHEY and CDR2 SMNVEV (reference sequence). Trimming removed 5 bases from V and 4 bases from J; junction bases left unmatched: 1. Replicate PCRs from sorted subsets contained approximately 190 ng DNA, which is around 30,000 T cell genomes. TCRdb's table, derived via immunoSEQ multiplex PCR, lists solely in-frame clones and lacks some. This repertoire shows 550,000 to 600,000 clones, roughly 98% found once; its top ten account for around 0.3%. Sequenced sample: naive CD8+ T cells sorted from blood. The genes are TRBV27 and TRBJ1-2; 7 bases align to TRBD1. This TCR was recovered from a man aged 25-40 years in good health. The CDR3 DNA follows: TGTGCCAGCAGTGGGACAGCCTATGGCTACACCTTC. Its protein is CASSGTAYGYTF.